Below are 8 T cell receptor beta chains sequenced from a single sample in a study of T cell responses to AZD1222 COVID-19 vaccine. The table came from immunoSEQ multiplex PCR; TCRdb's copy has only in-frame clones and leaves some out. Of about 130,000 clones in the sample, over 75% were seen once. Here the sequenced sample was peripheral blood, taken on day 0 of AZD1222 vaccination. These receptors were taken from an adult in good health.

The chain links TRBV5-4 to TRBJ2-1; possibly TRBD1 or TRBD2 for D (5 bases each). Germline lookup yields CDR1 SGHNT and CDR2 YYREEE (reference sequence). The V end was cut by 4 bases, the J end by 13 bases, with 21 bases between. The CDR3 length is 14 residues. The CDR3 region is CASSTTEWDLRQFF. CDR3 sequence (DNA): TGTGCCAGCAGCACGACAGAGTGGGACCTTCGTCAGTTCTTC.

The table lists this clone with a count of one. The chain has TRBV6-6 and TRBJ1-2; no clear D. From germline, CDR1 is MNHNY and CDR2 SVGAGI (reference sequence). This CDR3 spans 11 amino acids. V lost 11 bases and J 5 bases, leaving 12 bases between the germline ends. CDR3 nucleotides: TGTGCCGCTCGTACGACTTATGGCTACACCTTC. Its protein is CAARTTYGYTF.

The chain recombines TRBV7-2 with TRBJ2-5, with 7 bases that match TRBD2. The V gene end was trimmed by 7 bases and the J gene end by 5 bases; junction bases not matched to a gene: 10. In germline, CDR1 is SGHTA, CDR2 FQGNSA. The CDR3 consists of 14 residues. The CDR3 loop is CASTPGGPGETQYF. As DNA, the CDR3 is TGTGCCAGCACCCCGGGAGGTCCCGGGGAGACCCAGTACTTC.

The rearrangement links TRBV5-6 to TRBJ2-7; TRBD2 aligns across 7 bases. The junction had 12 bases not matched to a gene; V was cut back by 6 bases and J by 6 bases. The CDR3 loop spans 14 amino acids. Germline V CDR1 and CDR2: SGHDT, YYEEEE. The CDR3 nucleotides read TGTGCCAGCACCCCCGGGGGAGGGGCTCGCGAGCAGTACTTC. This encodes CASTPGGGAREQYF. The variable domain in full, with the rest retrieved from reference TRBV5-6 and TRBJ2-7, is DAGVTQSPTHLIKTRGQQVTLRCSPKSGHDTVSWYQQALGQGPQFIFQYYEEEERQRGNFPDRFSGHQFPNYSSELNVNALLLGDSALYLCASTPGGGAREQYFGPGTRLTVT.

The V and J genes are TRBV19 and TRBJ1-2, with 8 bases lining up with TRBD1. The V segment lost 5 bases and the J segment 2 bases; nucleotides outside the gene matches: 7. This CDR3 region has 15 residues. Germline CDR1 reads LNHDA; CDR2 reads SQIVND (reference sequence). CDR3 sequence: CASSVWTGSNYGYTF. CDR3 sequence (DNA): TGTGCCAGTAGTGTCTGGACAGGGTCAAACTATGGCTACACCTTC. Full variable domain (remainder filled in from reference TRBV19 and TRBJ1-2): DGGITQSPKYLFRKEGQNVTLSCEQNLNHDAMYWYRQDPGQGLRLIYYSQIVNDFQKGDIAEGYSVSREKKESFPLTVTSAQKNPTAFYLCASSVWTGSNYGYTFGSGTRLTVV.

With regard to this clone: Relative to the germline gene, one junction end is altered; a read error may explain this. V usage is TRBV7-3 and J usage is TRBJ2-7, with 9 bases fitting TRBD1. Germline assignment: CDR1 SGHTA and CDR2 FQGTGA. CDR3 size: 13 residues. CDR3 DNA: TGTGCCAGCAGCTCAACCCCCGGGGGGACAGGGAGCTTC. This codes for CASSSTPGGTGSF.

V usage is TRBV5-1 and J usage is TRBJ2-1, with TRBD1 identical over 9 bases. Germline CDR1 SGHRS, CDR2 YFSETQ. The CDR3 sequence is 14 residues long. The V gene end was trimmed by 2 bases and the J gene end by 6 bases; junction bases not matched to a gene: 3. The CDR3 nucleotides read TGCGCCAGCAGCTTAGAGGACAGGGGCAATGAGCAGTTCTTC. As protein: CASSLEDRGNEQFF.

Judged by abundance, this clone is medium-sized. This sequence joins TRBV9 and TRBJ2-7; 9 nucleotides line up with TRBD1. The CDR3 sequence is 15 residues long. V lost 0 bases to trimming and J lost 4 bases; unmatched junction nucleotides: 5. Germline lookup yields CDR1 SGDLS and CDR2 YYNGEE. As DNA, the CDR3 is TGTGCCAGCAGCGTAGAAGGGACAGGGTTATACGAGCAGTACTTC. Translating it yields CASSVEGTGLYEQYF.